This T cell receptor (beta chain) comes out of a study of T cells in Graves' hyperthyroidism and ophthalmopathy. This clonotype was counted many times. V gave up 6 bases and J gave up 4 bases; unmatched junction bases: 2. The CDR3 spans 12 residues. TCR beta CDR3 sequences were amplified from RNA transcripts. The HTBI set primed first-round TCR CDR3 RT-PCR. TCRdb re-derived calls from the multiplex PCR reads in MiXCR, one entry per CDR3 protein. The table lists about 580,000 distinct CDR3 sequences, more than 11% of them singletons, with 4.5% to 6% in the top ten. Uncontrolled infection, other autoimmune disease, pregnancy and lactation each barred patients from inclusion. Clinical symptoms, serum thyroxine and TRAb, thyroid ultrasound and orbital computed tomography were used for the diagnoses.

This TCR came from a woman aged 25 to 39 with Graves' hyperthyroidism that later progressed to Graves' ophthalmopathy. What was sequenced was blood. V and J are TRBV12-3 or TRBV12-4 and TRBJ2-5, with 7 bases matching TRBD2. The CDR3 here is CASRGGGETQYF. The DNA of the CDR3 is TGTGCCAGCAGGGGCGGGGGAGAGACCCAGTACTTC.